This T cell receptor beta chain was obtained from a study of blood T cell repertoires in COVID-19. Overall study context: Samples taken during acute and convalescent COVID-19 were collected in the United States, Italy and Spain.

Only in-frame clones appear in the TCRdb table, and some are missing; sequencing was by immunoSEQ multiplex PCR. The sample comprises about 180,000 clones, 82% of which are singletons, and about 8.4% rests with the top ten. Trimming cost V 4 bases and J 5 bases, with 8 bases left between them. The CDR3 runs 12 residues. Per germline, CDR1 MNHNY and CDR2 SVGAGI (reference sequence). Source material: peripheral blood. V usage is TRBV6-6 and J usage is TRBJ1-1, with D unresolved. This TCR derives from a woman aged 70-85 years with acute or convalescent COVID-19. The CDR3 DNA follows: TGTGCCAGCAGTTCGGTCCAAACTGAAGCTTTCTTT. Translated, it gives CASSSVQTEAFF.